The clone carrying this T cell receptor beta chain has ten or more counts. These data belong to a study of regulatory T cells in long-lasting Graves disease. As for time point: newly diagnosed GD, antithyroid drugs for less than 3 months. RNA isolated from PBMCs was used to make the TCR library. Patients with Graves' disease were diagnosed by American Thyroid Association guidelines. The germline V gene has CDR1 SGHTA and CDR2 FQGNSA. V was clipped by 4 bases and J by 5 bases, with 14 bases between them. This CDR3 is built from 14 residues. TCR beta libraries were built with iRepertoire HTBI primers and Arm-PCR of CDR3 regions. Each CDR3 protein gets one entry after TCRdb re-called the multiplex PCR reads with MiXCR. Among over 450,000 distinct CDR3 sequences, 12% were seen once, and the ten largest hold about 8.3%. The sample was also reused in another study, on T cells in Graves' hyperthyroidism and ophthalmopathy. Per that study: Carried out on the TCR CDR3, a first-round RT-PCR used the HTBI primer set. Among thyroid clonotypes expanded above 0.001, most also appeared in blood.

The input for sequencing was peripheral blood mononuclear cells (PBMCs), taken at new diagnosis, from a patient treated with antithyroid drugs. The TCR comes from a woman aged 25 to 39 with Graves disease. The chain links TRBV7-2 to TRBJ2-5; either TRBD1 or TRBD2 may fit D (7 bases each). The CDR3 sequence: CASSSQGGTETQYF. CDR3 nucleotides: TGTGCCAGCAGCTCGCAGGGGGGGACGGAGACCCAGTACTTC.